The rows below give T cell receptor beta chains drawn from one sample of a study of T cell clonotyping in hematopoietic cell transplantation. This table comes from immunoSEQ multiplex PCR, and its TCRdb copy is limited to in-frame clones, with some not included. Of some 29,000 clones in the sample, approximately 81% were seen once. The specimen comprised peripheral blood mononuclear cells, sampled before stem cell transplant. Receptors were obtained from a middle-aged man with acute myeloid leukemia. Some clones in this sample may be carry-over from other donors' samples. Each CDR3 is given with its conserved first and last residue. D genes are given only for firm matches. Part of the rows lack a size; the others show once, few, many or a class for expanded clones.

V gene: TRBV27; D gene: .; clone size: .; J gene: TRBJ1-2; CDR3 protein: CASGRQVHYGYTF; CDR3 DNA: TGTGCCAGCGGGAGACAGGTGCACTATGGCTACACCTTC
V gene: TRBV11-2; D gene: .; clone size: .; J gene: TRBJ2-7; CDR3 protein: CASRFGYEQYF; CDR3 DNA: TGTGCCAGCAGATTTGGGTACGAGCAGTACTTC
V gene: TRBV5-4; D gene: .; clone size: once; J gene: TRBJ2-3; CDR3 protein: CASRRQGISTDTQYF; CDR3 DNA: TGTGCCAGCAGACGGCAGGGAATTAGCACAGATACGCAGTATTTT
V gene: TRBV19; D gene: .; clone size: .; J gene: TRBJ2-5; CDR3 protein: CASSQGADTGTQYF; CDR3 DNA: TGTGCCAGTAGTCAAGGGGCCGACACCGGGACCCAGTACTTC
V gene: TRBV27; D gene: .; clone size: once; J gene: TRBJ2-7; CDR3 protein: CASSFRWSGEQYF; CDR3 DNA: TGTGCCAGCAGTTTTCGGTGGTCGGGCGAGCAGTACTTC
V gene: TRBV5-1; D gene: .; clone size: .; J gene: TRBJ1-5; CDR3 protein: CASSLEPSNQPQHF; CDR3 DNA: TGCGCCAGCAGCTTGGAACCTAGCAATCAGCCCCAGCATTTT
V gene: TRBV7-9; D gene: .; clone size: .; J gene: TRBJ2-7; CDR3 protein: CASSYPGLGVYEQYF; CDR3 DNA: TGTGCCAGCAGCTATCCGGGTCTTGGGGTCTACGAGCAGTACTTC
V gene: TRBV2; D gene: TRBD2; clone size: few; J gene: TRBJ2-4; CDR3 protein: CASRGGSGLNIQYF; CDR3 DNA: TGTGCCAGCAGGGGAGGGTCAGGGTTGAACATTCAGTACTTC
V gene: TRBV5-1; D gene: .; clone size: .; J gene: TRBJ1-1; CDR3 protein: CASSLDPGSNTEAFF; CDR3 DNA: TGCGCCAGCAGCTTGGATCCGGGCTCGAACACTGAAGCTTTCTTT
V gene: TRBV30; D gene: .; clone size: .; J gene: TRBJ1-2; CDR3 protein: CAWSRRLAYYGYTF; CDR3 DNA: TGTGCCTGGAGTCGGCGTCTAGCGTACTATGGCTACACCTTC
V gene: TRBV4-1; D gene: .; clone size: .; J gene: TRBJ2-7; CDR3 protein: CASSQRLISSYEQYF; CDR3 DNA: TGCGCCAGCAGCCAGAGACTCATAAGCTCCTACGAGCAGTACTTC
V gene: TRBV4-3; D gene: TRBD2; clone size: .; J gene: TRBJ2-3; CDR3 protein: CASSQDIASGGVDTQYF; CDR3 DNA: TGCGCCAGCAGCCAAGATATAGCTAGCGGGGGGGTGGATACGCAGTATTTT
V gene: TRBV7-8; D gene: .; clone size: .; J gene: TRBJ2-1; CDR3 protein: CASSFKEVPNEQFF; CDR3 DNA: TGTGCCAGCAGCTTTAAGGAGGTGCCTAATGAGCAGTTCTTC
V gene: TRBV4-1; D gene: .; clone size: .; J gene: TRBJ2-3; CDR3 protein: CASSQGSYSTDTQYF; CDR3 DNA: TGCGCCAGCAGCCAGGGCTCTTATAGCACAGATACGCAGTATTTT
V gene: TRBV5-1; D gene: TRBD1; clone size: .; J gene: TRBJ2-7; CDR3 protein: CASRGQGVSEQYF; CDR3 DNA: TGCGCCAGCAGAGGACAGGGTGTAAGTGAGCAGTACTTC
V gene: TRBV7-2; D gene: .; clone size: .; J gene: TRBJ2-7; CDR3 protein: CASSLGGFYEQYF; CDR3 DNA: TGTGCCAGCAGCTTAGGAGGGTTTTACGAGCAGTACTTC
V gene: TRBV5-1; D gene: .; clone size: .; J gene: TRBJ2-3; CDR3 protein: CASSLQGPSGGGDTQYF; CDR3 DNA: TGCGCCAGCAGCTTGCAAGGTCCAAGCGGAGGGGGAGATACGCAGTATTTT
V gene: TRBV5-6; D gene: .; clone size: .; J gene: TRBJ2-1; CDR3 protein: CASSSRAAEQFF; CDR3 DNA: TGTGCCAGCAGCTCCAGGGCGGCTGAGCAGTTCTTC
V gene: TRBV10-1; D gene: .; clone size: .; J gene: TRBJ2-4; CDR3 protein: CASRPLRGPIAKNIQYF; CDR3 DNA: TGCGCCAGCAGGCCGCTACGGGGGCCAATAGCCAAAAACATTCAGTACTTC
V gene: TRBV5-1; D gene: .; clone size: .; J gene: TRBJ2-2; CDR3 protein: CASSLNTGELFF; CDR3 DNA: TGCGCCAGCAGCTTGAACACCGGGGAGCTGTTTTTT
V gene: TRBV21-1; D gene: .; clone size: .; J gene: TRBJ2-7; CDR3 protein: CASTRPGRGMPYEQYF; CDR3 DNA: TGTGCCAGCACCCGCCCCGGCAGGGGTATGCCCTACGAGCAGTACTTC
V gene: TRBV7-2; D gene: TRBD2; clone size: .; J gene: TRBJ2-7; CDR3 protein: CASSLGTSGRKYEQYF; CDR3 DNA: TGTGCCAGCAGCCTGGGGACTAGCGGGAGGAAGTACGAGCAGTACTTC
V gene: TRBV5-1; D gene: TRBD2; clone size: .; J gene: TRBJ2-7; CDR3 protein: CASSSGLAGGPRMYEQYF; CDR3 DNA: TGCGCCAGCAGCTCTGGACTAGCGGGAGGCCCTAGGATGTACGAGCAGTACTTC
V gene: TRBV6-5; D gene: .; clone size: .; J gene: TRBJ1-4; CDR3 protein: CASSSSDVGEKLFF; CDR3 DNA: TGTGCCAGCAGTTCGTCGGACGTCGGAGAAAAACTGTTTTTT
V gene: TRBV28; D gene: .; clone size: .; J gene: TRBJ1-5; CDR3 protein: CASSLAGAVQPQHF; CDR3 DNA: TGTGCCAGCAGTTTGGCGGGGGCGGTTCAGCCCCAGCATTTT
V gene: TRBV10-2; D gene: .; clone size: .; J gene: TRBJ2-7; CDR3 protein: CASSEAPGGYEQYF; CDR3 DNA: TGCGCCAGCAGCGAGGCCCCGGGCGGCTACGAGCAGTACTTC
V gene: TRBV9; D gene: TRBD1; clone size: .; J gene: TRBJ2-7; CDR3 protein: CASSRDSTYEQYF; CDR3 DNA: TGTGCCAGCAGTCGGGACAGTACCTACGAGCAGTACTTC
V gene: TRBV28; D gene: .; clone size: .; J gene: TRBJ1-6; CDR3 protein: CASSFPGGFSPLHF; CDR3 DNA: TGTGCCAGCAGTTTTCCGGGGGGTTTCTCACCCCTCCACTTT
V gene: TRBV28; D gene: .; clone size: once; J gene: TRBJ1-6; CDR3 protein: CASSSIGGSYNSPLHF; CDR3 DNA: TGTGCCAGCAGCTCAATAGGGGGCTCCTATAATTCACCCCTCCACTTT
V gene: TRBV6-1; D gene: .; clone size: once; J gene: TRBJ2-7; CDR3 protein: CASSLRGPGEQYF; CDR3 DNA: TGTGCCAGCAGTTTAAGGGGCCCGGGCGAGCAGTACTTC
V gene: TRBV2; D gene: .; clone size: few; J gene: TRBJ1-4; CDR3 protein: CATSPGDSEKLFF; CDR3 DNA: TGTGCCACCAGCCCCGGAGATTCTGAAAAACTGTTTTTT
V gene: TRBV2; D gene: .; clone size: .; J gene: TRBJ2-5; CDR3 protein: CASSPGGGNRLETQYF; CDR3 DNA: TGTGCCAGCAGTCCCGGTGGGGGCAATCGCCTGGAGACCCAGTACTTC
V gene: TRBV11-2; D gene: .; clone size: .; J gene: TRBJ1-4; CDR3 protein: CASSNQPGTSGEKLFF; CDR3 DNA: TGTGCCAGCAGCAATCAGCCCGGGACCTCGGGGGAAAAACTGTTTTTT
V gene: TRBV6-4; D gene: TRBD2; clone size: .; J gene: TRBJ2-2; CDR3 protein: CASSERGFTGELFF; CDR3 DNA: TGTGCCAGCAGTGAGCGGGGGTTCACCGGGGAGCTGTTTTTT
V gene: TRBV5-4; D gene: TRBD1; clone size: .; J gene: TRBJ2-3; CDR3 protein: CASSQIGYGDSSTDTQYF; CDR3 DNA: TGTGCCAGCAGCCAAATAGGTTACGGGGACAGCAGCACAGATACGCAGTATTTT
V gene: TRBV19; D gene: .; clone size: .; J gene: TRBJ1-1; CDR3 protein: CASSLGQTNTEAFF; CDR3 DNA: TGTGCCAGTAGTTTAGGACAGACGAACACTGAAGCTTTCTTT
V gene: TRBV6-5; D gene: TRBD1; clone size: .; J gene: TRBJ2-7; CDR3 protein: CASSYSSGGTYEQYF; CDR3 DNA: TGTGCCAGCAGTTACTCCTCAGGGGGAACCTACGAGCAGTACTTC
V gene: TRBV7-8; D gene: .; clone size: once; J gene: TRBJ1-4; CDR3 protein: CASSRPKGLNEKLFF; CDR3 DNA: TGTGCCAGCAGCCGACCCAAGGGGCTAAATGAAAAACTGTTTTTT
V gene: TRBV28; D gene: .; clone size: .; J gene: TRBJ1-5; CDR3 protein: CASSQYAIGGNQPQHF; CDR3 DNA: TGTGCCAGCAGTCAATACGCGATCGGGGGCAATCAGCCCCAGCATTTT
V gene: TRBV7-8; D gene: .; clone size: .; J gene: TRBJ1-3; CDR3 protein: CASSLQPRAGNTIYF; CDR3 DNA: TGTGCCAGCAGCTTACAGCCGCGGGCTGGAAACACCATATATTTT
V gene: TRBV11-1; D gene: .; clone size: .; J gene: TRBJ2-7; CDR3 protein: CASSPTGGKGDEQYF; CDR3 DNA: TGTGCCAGCAGCCCCACGGGCGGGAAAGGGGACGAGCAGTACTTC
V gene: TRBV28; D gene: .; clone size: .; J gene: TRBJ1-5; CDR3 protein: CASRGEGLGNQPQHF; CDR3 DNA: TGTGCCAGCAGGGGGGAGGGGTTGGGCAATCAGCCCCAGCATTTT
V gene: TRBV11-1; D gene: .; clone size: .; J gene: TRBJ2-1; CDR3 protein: CASSLSGGSYNEQFF; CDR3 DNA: TGTGCCAGCAGCTTAAGCGGCGGGTCCTACAATGAGCAGTTCTTC
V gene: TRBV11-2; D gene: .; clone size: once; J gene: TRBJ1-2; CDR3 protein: CASSLTDSLGVYGYTF; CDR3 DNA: TGTGCCAGCAGCTTAACGGACAGTCTCGGCGTTTATGGCTACACCTTC
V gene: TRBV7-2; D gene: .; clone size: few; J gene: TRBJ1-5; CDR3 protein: CASSLSRGQPQHF; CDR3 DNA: TGTGCCAGCAGCTTATCCCGTGGTCAGCCCCAGCATTTT
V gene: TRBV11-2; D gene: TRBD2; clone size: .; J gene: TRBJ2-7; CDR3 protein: CASSLAFSGRAPYEQYF; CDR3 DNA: TGTGCCAGCAGCTTAGCTTTCAGCGGGAGAGCACCCTACGAGCAGTACTTC
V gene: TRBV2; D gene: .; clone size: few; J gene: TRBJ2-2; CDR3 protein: CASTETGHAGELFF; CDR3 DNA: TGTGCCAGCACCGAGACAGGCCACGCCGGGGAGCTGTTTTTT
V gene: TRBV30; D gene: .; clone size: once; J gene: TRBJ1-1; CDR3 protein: CAWSSPSDPVGLNTEAFF; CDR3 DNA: TGTGCCTGGAGTTCCCCGTCGGACCCGGTGGGGTTGAACACTGAAGCTTTCTTT